The 10 T cell receptor beta chains below all came from one sample that was sequenced in a study of OX40 agonist ivuxolimab in advanced cancers. Here immunoSEQ multiplex PCR was the method, and the copy in TCRdb shows in-frame clones only, minus some. The table has about 68,000 clones, around 83% seen once. The sample consisted of CD4+ or CD8+ T cells sorted from blood, taken in a trial of the OX40 agonist ivuxolimab. These receptors came from an adult with an advanced solid tumor such as melanoma, head and neck, liver or kidney cancer.

The chain combines TRBV29-1 with TRBJ1-4; the D is unclear. CDR1 and CDR2 (germline): SQVTM, ANQGSEA. The CDR3 loop spans 14 amino acids. V was cut by 4 bases and J by 0 bases, with 9 bases left in between. CDR3 residues: CSVGEFATNEKLFF. The DNA of the CDR3 is TGCAGCGTTGGGGAATTTGCAACTAATGAAAAACTGTTTTTT.

In this sample, this clone turned up a few times. V and J are TRBV19 and TRBJ1-1, with D uncertain. This CDR3 spans 12 amino acids. Per germline, CDR1 LNHDA and CDR2 SQIVND (reference sequence). V was cut by 4 bases and J by 3 bases, with 6 bases left in between. The CDR3 DNA is TGTGCCAGTAGTAAGCAGTACACTGAAGCTTTCTTT. Protein: CASSKQYTEAFF.

The chain combines TRBV21-1 with TRBJ2-2; TRBD1, the table's D call, was not compared with the DNA. TRBV21-1 is a pseudogene. The CDR3 is 15 amino acids. Written as DNA, the CDR3 is TGTGCCAGCAGGGGACAACCCCCGAACACCGGGGAGCTGTTTTTT. As protein: CASRGQPPNTGELFF.

This chain joins TRBV5-4 and TRBJ1-2; no clear D. The CDR3 is 15 amino acids. Germline V gene data show CDR1 as SGHNT and CDR2 as YYREEE (reference sequence). The germline V and J ends were trimmed by 0 bases and 1 base, with 10 bases remaining between them. CDR3 in amino acids: CASSLVGRNNYGYTF. Here the CDR3 DNA reads TGTGCCAGCAGCTTGGTAGGCCGCAATAACTATGGCTACACCTTC.

This sequence joins TRBV7-2 and TRBJ2-1; D possibly corresponds to TRBD2 (5 bases). CDR3 size: 15 residues. CDR1 and CDR2 from the germline V gene are SGHTA and FQGNSA. The germline V and J ends were trimmed by 6 bases and 7 bases, with 19 bases remaining between them. The DNA of the CDR3 is TGTGCCAGCAGAGGTGGTCCGGGATCTGTGAATGAGCAGTTCTTC. Protein: CASRGGPGSVNEQFF.

This chain links TRBV19 with TRBJ2-3; 7 nucleotides line up with TRBD1. Germline V gene sequence: CDR1 LNHDA, CDR2 SQIVND (reference sequence). The CDR3 covers 15 residues. Losses at the gene ends were 6 bases for V and 1 base for J; bases not matched to a gene: 7. The CDR3 bases are TGTGCCAGTAGATCCCAACAGGGGCGCACAGATACGCAGTATTTT. Translation gives CASRSQQGRTDTQYF.

The J gene is TRBJ2-3, the V gene TRBV5-1, with 10 bases matching TRBD2. The V segment lost 1 base and the J segment 1 base; nucleotides outside the gene matches: 0. CDR1 and CDR2 from the germline V gene are SGHRS and YFSETQ. The CDR3 is 15 amino acids. In nucleotides, the CDR3 is TGCGCCAGCAGCTTGCTAGCGGGGGGCACAGATACGCAGTATTTT. Translation gives CASSLLAGGTDTQYF.

This clone is termed medium-sized. The rearrangement joins TRBV6-1 to TRBJ2-7; the match to TRBD1 covers 11 bases. The J segment lost 6 bases and the V segment lost 5 bases, leaving 6 bases of the junction unmatched. The CDR3 loop spans 14 amino acids. Germline CDR1 is MNHNS and CDR2 is SASEGT. The CDR3 bases are TGTGCCAGCAGTTTACAAGGACAGGGGGCCGAGCAGTACTTC. Amino acids: CASSLQGQGAEQYF.

The CDR3 DNA follows: TGTGCCAGCAGTTACGGAGAAAACATTCAGTACTTC. Translating gives CASSYGENIQYF. This sequence joins TRBV6-6 and TRBJ2-4; D uncertain. Trimming shortened V by 2 bases and J by 5 bases, and 4 bases separated the two germline ends. This CDR3 has 12 amino acids. Germline-derived CDR1 and CDR2 are MNHNY and SVGAGI (reference sequence).

This clone has just one count. The chain is built from TRBV6-1 and TRBJ2-1; 14 bases agree with TRBD2. The junction had 9 bases not matched to a gene; V was cut back by 4 bases and J by 7 bases. This CDR3 comprises 17 residues. Per germline, CDR1 MNHNS and CDR2 SASEGT. The CDR3 is CASSGLPGLAGENEQFF. The CDR3 nucleotides read TGTGCCAGCAGTGGCCTGCCGGGACTAGCGGGGGAAAATGAGCAGTTCTTC.